A selection of T cell receptor beta chains follows, all from one sample in a study of breast tumors, draining lymph nodes, adjacent tissues. TCRdb re-derived calls from the multiplex PCR reads in MiXCR, one entry per CDR3 protein. The table records roughly 220,000 distinct CDR3 sequences, about 34% of them present only once. Sequencing used axillary lymph node tissue. These receptors all come from a female donor with breast cancer. Some clones in this sample may be carry-over from other donors' samples. The CDR3 runs from the conserved cysteine through the conserved F or W. The D gene is left open where the match is weak. Clone size is not always given. Where it is, it says once, few, many or a class for expanded clones.

abundance: NA; v_gene: TRBV2; d_gene: NA; j_gene: TRBJ2-1; CDR3aa: CASIPFPEYNEQFF; CDR3nt: TGTGCCAGCATCCCTTTCCCAGAATACAATGAGCAGTTCTTC
abundance: medium-sized; v_gene: TRBV27; d_gene: TRBD1; j_gene: TRBJ1-5; CDR3aa: CASSDRVGQPQHF; CDR3nt: TGTGCCAGCAGCGACAGGGTAGGGCAGCCCCAGCATTTT
abundance: many; v_gene: TRBV10-2; d_gene: TRBD1; j_gene: TRBJ2-7; CDR3aa: CASGQGTYEQYF; CDR3nt: TGCGCCTCGGGACAGGGAACCTACGAGCAGTACTTC
abundance: few; v_gene: TRBV27; d_gene: NA; j_gene: TRBJ2-7; CDR3aa: CASSLPGENEQYF; CDR3nt: TGTGCCAGCAGTTTACCGGGGGAGAACGAGCAGTACTTC
abundance: NA; v_gene: TRBV2; d_gene: TRBD2; j_gene: TRBJ2-5; CDR3aa: CASSVKGNLAGDPQETQYF; CDR3nt: TGTGCCAGCAGTGTAAAGGGAAACTTAGCGGGGGACCCACAAGAGACCCAGTACTTC
abundance: many; v_gene: TRBV5-1; d_gene: NA; j_gene: TRBJ2-7; CDR3aa: CASSFGRNSYEQYF; CDR3nt: TGCGCCAGCAGCTTTGGACGGAACTCCTACGAGCAGTACTTC
abundance: many; v_gene: TRBV14; d_gene: NA; j_gene: TRBJ2-6; CDR3aa: CASSQDLGAGANVLTF; CDR3nt: TGTGCCAGCAGCCAAGATCTGGGGGCTGGGGCCAACGTCCTGACTTTC
abundance: many; v_gene: TRBV19; d_gene: NA; j_gene: TRBJ2-1; CDR3aa: CASSRGGMEQFF; CDR3nt: TGTGCCAGTAGCCGTGGTGGAATGGAGCAGTTCTTC
abundance: few; v_gene: TRBV7-3; d_gene: NA; j_gene: TRBJ2-5; CDR3aa: CASRTGGGETQYF; CDR3nt: TGTGCCAGCAGAACCGGGGGTGGGGAGACCCAGTACTTC
abundance: few; v_gene: TRBV6-6; d_gene: NA; j_gene: TRBJ1-6; CDR3aa: CASSHRQAPRDSPLHF; CDR3nt: TGTGCCAGCAGTCACAGACAGGCTCCCCGGGATTCACCCCTCCACTTT
abundance: NA; v_gene: TRBV20-1; d_gene: TRBD2; j_gene: TRBJ2-6; CDR3aa: CSARRGVSGANVLTF; CDR3nt: TGCAGTGCTAGACGGGGGGTCTCTGGGGCCAACGTCCTGACTTTC
abundance: many; v_gene: TRBV2; d_gene: TRBD1; j_gene: TRBJ2-1; CDR3aa: CASTTGTGANEQFF; CDR3nt: TGTGCCAGCACTACCGGGACAGGGGCCAATGAGCAGTTCTTC
abundance: NA; v_gene: TRBV28; d_gene: TRBD1; j_gene: TRBJ1-5; CDR3aa: CASSLWPTGISNQPQHF; CDR3nt: TGTGCCAGCAGTTTATGGCCGACAGGGATTAGCAATCAGCCCCAGCATTTT
abundance: many; v_gene: TRBV5-1; d_gene: NA; j_gene: TRBJ1-4; CDR3aa: CASSSVTGSEKLFF; CDR3nt: TGCGCCAGCAGCTCAGTGACAGGAAGTGAAAAACTGTTTTTT
abundance: NA; v_gene: TRBV29-1; d_gene: NA; j_gene: TRBJ2-3; CDR3aa: CSVAGADTQYF; CDR3nt: TGCAGCGTTGCGGGGGCAGATACGCAGTATTTT
abundance: many; v_gene: TRBV20-1; d_gene: TRBD1; j_gene: TRBJ1-3; CDR3aa: CSARAGQGGGDTIYF; CDR3nt: TGCAGTGCCCGTGCCGGACAGGGGGGTGGAGACACCATATATTTT
abundance: many; v_gene: TRBV20-1; d_gene: TRBD2; j_gene: TRBJ2-1; CDR3aa: CSAITSGSVDEQFF; CDR3nt: TGCAGTGCTATAACTAGCGGGAGTGTGGATGAGCAGTTCTTC
abundance: many; v_gene: TRBV2; d_gene: TRBD1; j_gene: TRBJ2-3; CDR3aa: CASRAGTGLTDTQYF; CDR3nt: TGTGCCAGCAGGGCCGGGACAGGTCTAACAGATACGCAGTATTTT
abundance: many; v_gene: TRBV2; d_gene: NA; j_gene: TRBJ1-2; CDR3aa: CASSAGGALGGYTF; CDR3nt: TGTGCCAGCAGTGCCGGGGGCGCATTAGGAGGCTACACCTTC
abundance: many; v_gene: TRBV20-1; d_gene: NA; j_gene: TRBJ1-4; CDR3aa: CSGLGGGVEKLFF; CDR3nt: TGCAGTGGCCTAGGGGGGGGAGTTGAAAAACTGTTTTTT
abundance: many; v_gene: TRBV7-9; d_gene: TRBD2; j_gene: TRBJ2-2; CDR3aa: CASSHGLAGPMNTGELFF; CDR3nt: TGTGCCAGCAGCCACGGACTAGCGGGACCAATGAACACCGGGGAGCTGTTTTTT
abundance: NA; v_gene: TRBV6-2/TRBV6-3; d_gene: TRBD1; j_gene: TRBJ2-7; CDR3aa: CASSYSGTPGQDYEQYF; CDR3nt: TGTGCCAGCAGTTACTCGGGAACCCCGGGACAGGACTACGAGCAGTACTTC
abundance: many; v_gene: TRBV7-6; d_gene: NA; j_gene: TRBJ2-1; CDR3aa: CASSSPGQFNEQFF; CDR3nt: TGTGCCAGCAGCTCCCCCGGACAGTTCAATGAGCAGTTCTTC
abundance: many; v_gene: TRBV28; d_gene: NA; j_gene: TRBJ1-5; CDR3aa: CASSLLSNQPQHF; CDR3nt: TGTGCCAGCAGTTTGTTGAGCAATCAGCCCCAGCATTTT
abundance: many; v_gene: TRBV5-8; d_gene: TRBD2; j_gene: TRBJ2-3; CDR3aa: CASSEYGLAGTDTQYF; CDR3nt: TGTGCCAGCAGCGAATACGGGCTAGCGGGCACAGATACGCAGTATTTT
abundance: NA; v_gene: TRBV2; d_gene: NA; j_gene: TRBJ2-5; CDR3aa: CASSIRTAQETQYF; CDR3nt: TGTGCCAGCAGTATCCGGACGGCACAAGAGACCCAGTACTTC
abundance: many; v_gene: TRBV19; d_gene: TRBD1; j_gene: TRBJ1-2; CDR3aa: CASSIAGTGTNYGYTF; CDR3nt: TGTGCCAGTAGTATAGCTGGGACAGGGACTAACTATGGCTACACCTTC
abundance: many; v_gene: TRBV11-3; d_gene: NA; j_gene: TRBJ1-3; CDR3aa: CASSLGLSGNTIYF; CDR3nt: TGTGCCAGCAGCTTGGGTCTCTCTGGAAACACCATATATTTT
abundance: NA; v_gene: TRBV5-1; d_gene: NA; j_gene: TRBJ1-4; CDR3aa: CASSPSIWTSGRATNEKLFF; CDR3nt: TGCGCCAGCAGCCCATCTATTTGGACTAGCGGGAGGGCAACTAATGAAAAACTGTTTTTT
abundance: NA; v_gene: TRBV24-1; d_gene: NA; j_gene: TRBJ1-2; CDR3aa: CAQDPLLYGYTF; CDR3nt: TGTGCTCAAGACCCTTTACTTTATGGCTACACCTTC
abundance: many; v_gene: TRBV7-2; d_gene: NA; j_gene: TRBJ2-3; CDR3aa: CASSWERQAFTGTQYF; CDR3nt: TGTGCCAGCAGCTGGGAGAGACAGGCCTTCACGGGGACGCAGTATTTT
abundance: many; v_gene: TRBV5-1; d_gene: NA; j_gene: TRBJ1-2; CDR3aa: CASDPSGAFNYGYTF; CDR3nt: TGCGCCAGCGACCCTTCGGGCGCCTTTAACTATGGCTACACCTTC
abundance: NA; v_gene: TRBV5-1; d_gene: NA; j_gene: TRBJ2-4; CDR3aa: CVSSLSGTVIQYF; CDR3nt: TGCGTCAGCAGCTTGTCTGGGACGGTCATTCAGTACTTC
abundance: NA; v_gene: TRBV20-1; d_gene: NA; j_gene: TRBJ2-2; CDR3aa: CSARRDTGELFF; CDR3nt: TGCAGTGCTAGGCGGGACACCGGGGAGCTGTTTTTT
abundance: many; v_gene: TRBV7-3; d_gene: NA; j_gene: TRBJ2-3; CDR3aa: CASSAGSTGADTQYF; CDR3nt: TGTGCCAGCAGCGCCGGTTCTACCGGGGCAGATACGCAGTATTTT
abundance: NA; v_gene: TRBV5-1; d_gene: NA; j_gene: TRBJ1-6; CDR3aa: CASSWGDLSYNSPLHF; CDR3nt: TGCGCCAGCAGCTGGGGCGACCTCTCCTATAATTCACCCCTCCACTTT
abundance: many; v_gene: TRBV5-5; d_gene: NA; j_gene: TRBJ2-6; CDR3aa: CASSFTGANVLTF; CDR3nt: TGTGCCAGCTCTTTTACTGGGGCCAACGTCCTGACTTTC
abundance: many; v_gene: TRBV6-1; d_gene: NA; j_gene: TRBJ1-2; CDR3aa: CASSDGLRGGYTF; CDR3nt: TGTGCCAGCAGTGATGGTCTCAGGGGAGGCTACACCTTC
abundance: few; v_gene: TRBV19; d_gene: NA; j_gene: TRBJ1-2; CDR3aa: CASSNQGAGGLQGYGSTF; CDR3nt: TGTGCCAGTAGTAATCAAGGGGCAGGAGGGCTTCAGGGCTATGGCTCCACCTTC
abundance: many; v_gene: TRBV14; d_gene: TRBD2; j_gene: TRBJ2-1; CDR3aa: CASSPLAGGSYNEQFF; CDR3nt: TGTGCCAGCAGCCCACTAGCGGGGGGGTCCTACAATGAGCAGTTCTTC
abundance: many; v_gene: TRBV19; d_gene: NA; j_gene: TRBJ1-2; CDR3aa: CAAHQGTYGYTF; CDR3nt: TGTGCCGCCCATCAGGGGACCTATGGCTACACCTTC
abundance: once; v_gene: TRBV7-2; d_gene: TRBD1; j_gene: TRBJ1-4; CDR3aa: CGTGGEKLFF; CDR3nt: TGCGGGACAGGGGGAGAAAAACTGTTTTTT
abundance: many; v_gene: TRBV5-1; d_gene: TRBD1; j_gene: TRBJ1-2; CDR3aa: CASSPTGTAYGYTF; CDR3nt: TGCGCCAGCAGCCCGACCGGGACAGCATATGGCTACACCTTC
abundance: NA; v_gene: TRBV5-1; d_gene: TRBD1; j_gene: TRBJ1-5; CDR3aa: CASSLRLTPGTGGDFSNQPQHF; CDR3nt: TGCGCCAGCAGCTTGCGACTGACGCCGGGGACAGGGGGCGATTTCAGCAATCAGCCCCAGCATTTT
abundance: few; v_gene: TRBV7-9; d_gene: TRBD1; j_gene: TRBJ1-1; CDR3aa: CASSPRGGQGAYTEAFF; CDR3nt: TGTGCCAGCAGCCCCAGGGGGGGACAGGGGGCGTACACTGAAGCTTTCTTT
abundance: many; v_gene: TRBV5-8; d_gene: NA; j_gene: TRBJ1-4; CDR3aa: CASSTGRTNEKLFF; CDR3nt: TGTGCCAGCAGCACGGGACGGACTAATGAAAAACTGTTTTTT
abundance: NA; v_gene: TRBV5-8; d_gene: NA; j_gene: TRBJ2-1; CDR3aa: CASSLSRSNEQFF; CDR3nt: TGTGCCAGCAGCTTGAGCAGGTCCAATGAGCAGTTCTTC
abundance: many; v_gene: TRBV7-2; d_gene: NA; j_gene: TRBJ2-1; CDR3aa: CASSPTRTAGNEQFF; CDR3nt: TGTGCCAGCAGCCCCACTAGGACCGCTGGCAATGAGCAGTTCTTC
abundance: many; v_gene: TRBV2; d_gene: TRBD2; j_gene: TRBJ2-2; CDR3aa: CASSEGAGGVTGELFF; CDR3nt: TGTGCCAGCAGTGAAGGGGCGGGAGGGGTCACCGGGGAGCTGTTTTTT
abundance: NA; v_gene: TRBV24-1; d_gene: NA; j_gene: TRBJ2-1; CDR3aa: CATSEDHEQFF; CDR3nt: TGTGCCACCAGTGAGGACCATGAGCAGTTCTTC